What follows is one T cell receptor beta chain and its context. The CDR3 totals 14 residues. Germline lookup yields CDR1 SGDLS and CDR2 YYNGEE. Trimming took 3 bases from V and 0 from J, leaving 8 bases between them. Data came from immunoSEQ multiplex PCR; TCRdb stores just in-frame clones and leaves some out. The profile shows 40,000 or so clones, about 91% of them singletons. This entry is derived from a study of T cell changes during pregnancy in multiple sclerosis. The TCR originated in a female donor with multiple sclerosis, enrolled in a pregnancy study. Sequenced material: CD8+ T cells from peripheral blood mononuclear cells, taken after pregnancy. V usage is TRBV9 and J usage is TRBJ2-3, with a possible D match to TRBD2 (6 bases). CDR3 region: CASSGSGSTDTQYF. CDR3 bases: TGTGCCAGCAGCGGTAGCGGAAGCACAGATACGCAGTATTTT.